A selection of T cell receptor beta chains follows, all from one sample in a study of CD8+ T cells in alopecia areata. TCRdb keeps only in-frame clones here, not all; method: immunoSEQ multiplex PCR. The repertoire includes roughly 110,000 clones, roughly 84% of them detected once, and 20% to 25% sits in the top ten. Sequenced material: CD8+ T cells sorted from blood, taken at week 24, from a patient treated with tofacitinib. These receptors originate from a human donor with alopecia areata. CDR3s include the opening cysteine and the closing phenylalanine or tryptophan. D genes are given only for firm matches. Some rows mark clone size as missing; the rest say once, few, many or name a class of expanded clone.

12	few	.	TRBJ2-3	TRBV5-1	CASSLEADTQYF	TGCGCCAGCAGCTTGGAAGCAGATACGCAGTATTTT
16	.	.	TRBJ2-7	TRBV23-1	CASSRPRDGSSYEQYF	TGCGCCAGCAGTCGTCCCCGGGACGGATCCTCCTACGAGCAGTACTTC
13	.	.	TRBJ2-7	TRBV29-1	CSVEWAGDYEQYF	TGCAGCGTTGAATGGGCAGGTGATTACGAGCAGTACTTC
18	.	.	TRBJ1-6	TRBV14	CASSQDTPQSSYNSPLHF	TGTGCCAGCAGCCAAGATACTCCCCAGAGCTCCTATAATTCACCCCTCCACTTT
17	.	TRBD2	TRBJ2-3	TRBV10-3	CAISDFRAGAPTDTQYF	TGTGCCATCAGTGACTTCCGAGCGGGGGCACCGACAGATACGCAGTATTTT
13	.	.	TRBJ2-5	TRBV7-9	CASSLSLGETQYF	TGTGCCAGCAGCTTATCGCTAGGAGAGACCCAGTACTTC
15	.	.	TRBJ2-3	TRBV29-1	CSVMMASGGQGTQYF	TGCAGCGTCATGATGGCTAGCGGGGGACAGGGTACGCAGTATTTT
16	.	.	TRBJ2-1	TRBV4-1	CASSQDLSQTYNEQFF	TGCGCCAGCAGCCAAGACCTGTCCCAGACCTACAATGAGCAGTTCTTC
13	once	.	TRBJ1-2	TRBV30	CAWYLPGASGYTF	TGTGCCTGGTATCTTCCGGGGGCCAGTGGCTACACCTTC
15	.	.	TRBJ2-7	TRBV6-5	CASSYGAGNFGEQYF	TGTGCCAGCAGTTACGGCGCAGGGAATTTTGGCGAGCAGTACTTC
14	.	.	TRBJ2-7	TRBV5-6	CASSSPRTSYEQYF	TGTGCCAGCAGCTCACCTCGGACCTCCTACGAGCAGTACTTC
14	.	.	TRBJ2-7	TRBV30	CAWSVMGILYEQYF	TGTGCCTGGAGTGTAATGGGGATACTCTACGAGCAGTACTTC
12	.	TRBD1	TRBJ2-2	TRBV29-1	CSAGQGAGELFF	TGCAGCGCGGGACAGGGGGCTGGGGAGCTGTTTTTT
15	.	.	TRBJ2-1	TRBV23-1	CASSQSKSSDNEQFF	TGCGCCAGCAGTCAATCGAAGAGTAGTGACAATGAGCAGTTCTTC
15	.	TRBD1	TRBJ2-7	TRBV18	CASSLGAGGLNEQYF	TGTGCCAGCTCACTTGGGGCAGGGGGCTTAAACGAGCAGTACTTC
15	.	TRBD1	TRBJ1-2	TRBV7-9	CASSLAGTDHYGYTF	TGTGCCAGCAGCTTAGCCGGGACAGATCATTATGGCTACACCTTC
16	few	.	TRBJ2-1	TRBV4-3	CASSLGARSSYNEQFF	TGCGCCAGCAGCCTCGGGGCGCGCAGCTCCTACAATGAGCAGTTCTTC
15	.	.	TRBJ1-5	TRBV6-5	CASSYTGGDNQPQHF	TGTGCCAGCAGTTATACGGGGGGGGACAATCAGCCCCAGCATTTT
19	once	TRBD2	TRBJ2-4	TRBV5-1	CASSLEGLAVIQAKNIQYF	TGCGCCAGCAGCTTGGAGGGACTAGCGGTAATCCAAGCCAAAAACATTCAGTACTTC
15	.	.	TRBJ2-6	TRBV6-5	CASSYGGSGANVLTF	TGTGCCAGCAGTTACGGGGGCTCTGGGGCCAACGTCCTGACTTTC
17	.	TRBD2	TRBJ2-3	TRBV29-1	CSVEDPGLAILTDTQYF	TGCAGCGTTGAAGATCCGGGACTAGCGATTCTCACAGATACGCAGTATTTT
14	many	.	TRBJ2-4	TRBV5-4	CASGTGLAKNIQYF	TGTGCCAGCGGTACAGGGCTAGCCAAAAACATTCAGTACTTC
14	.	TRBD1	TRBJ1-1	TRBV9	CASSVTDREPEAFF	TGTGCCAGCAGCGTCACCGACAGGGAGCCTGAAGCTTTCTTT
14	.	TRBD1	TRBJ1-5	TRBV19	CASSVWDRDQPQHF	TGTGCCAGTAGTGTATGGGACAGGGACCAGCCCCAGCATTTT
16	.	TRBD1	TRBJ2-5	TRBV5-1	CASSLLGQGIRETQYF	TGCGCCAGCAGCTTGTTGGGACAGGGGATTCGGGAGACCCAGTACTTC
14	.	TRBD1	TRBJ2-3	TRBV2	CASQRTGDTDTQYF	TGTGCCAGCCAACGGACAGGGGACACAGATACGCAGTATTTT
16	.	TRBD1	TRBJ2-1	TRBV13	CASSPTPGQGAYEQFF	TGTGCCAGCAGCCCTACCCCGGGACAGGGGGCATATGAGCAGTTCTTC
14	once	.	TRBJ1-1	TRBV30	CAWSEGRGWTEAFF	TGTGCCTGGAGTGAGGGCAGGGGTTGGACTGAAGCTTTCTTT
15	.	.	TRBJ2-5	TRBV5-6	CASSPRGDGQETQYF	TGTGCCAGCAGCCCGAGGGGGGACGGCCAAGAGACCCAGTACTTC
11	.	.	TRBJ2-7	TRBV29-1	CSVGGLYEQYF	TGCAGCGTCGGGGGACTCTACGAGCAGTACTTC
14	.	.	TRBJ2-3	TRBV5-1	CASSLGTYQDTQYF	TGCGCCAGCAGCTTAGGGACTTACCAGGACACGCAGTATTTT
15	.	.	TRBJ2-1	TRBV4-1	CASSQVYMGVNEQFF	TGCGCCAGCAGCCAAGTATATATGGGGGTCAATGAGCAGTTCTTC
17	.	TRBD2	TRBJ2-1	TRBV5-5	CASSSRASGGTHNEQFF	TGTGCCAGCAGCTCCCGGGCTAGCGGGGGGACACACAATGAGCAGTTCTTC
13	.	TRBD1	TRBJ1-2	TRBV29-1	CSVDPGTGPGHTF	TGCAGCGTTGACCCCGGGACAGGGCCCGGGCACACCTTC
14	.	TRBD2	TRBJ2-7	TRBV7-2	CASSFRDYPYEQYF	TGTGCCAGCAGCTTCCGGGACTACCCCTACGAGCAGTACTTC
15	.	.	TRBJ2-6	TRBV4-3	CASSPDRTGANVLTF	TGCGCCAGCAGCCCTGACAGGACTGGGGCCAACGTCCTGACTTTC
13	.	.	TRBJ2-5	TRBV5-1	CASSQYGGGPCNF	TGCGCCAGCAGCCAGTATGGGGGGGGCCCCTGTAACTTC
16	.	TRBD2	TRBJ2-1	TRBV7-2	CASSLAPSSGYNEQFF	TGTGCCAGCAGCTTAGCCCCGTCTAGCGGGTACAATGAGCAGTTCTTC
15	.	.	TRBJ2-7	TRBV7-6	CAGSLAQGNTYEQYF	TGTGCCGGCAGCTTAGCCCAGGGAAATACCTACGAGCAGTACTTC
16	.	TRBD2	TRBJ2-3	TRBV4-2	CASSQESGGWTDTQYF	TGTGCCAGCAGCCAAGAGAGCGGGGGGTGGACAGATACGCAGTATTTT
15	.	.	TRBJ2-7	TRBV7-9	CASSLWDHPSYEQYF	TGTGCCAGCAGCTTATGGGACCACCCCTCCTACGAGCAGTACTTC
11	.	TRBD1	TRBJ1-2	TRBV30	CACDRGQGYTF	TGTGCCTGCGACAGGGGACAGGGCTACACCTTC
14	.	.	TRBJ2-2	TRBV4-1	CASKWGANTGELFF	TGCGCCAGCAAGTGGGGCGCGAACACCGGGGAGCTGTTTTTT
15	.	TRBD2	TRBJ2-7	TRBV4-3	CASSPGASGSYEQYF	TGCGCCAGCAGCCCAGGGGCTAGCGGGTCCTACGAGCAGTACTTC
16	few	TRBD2	TRBJ2-2	TRBV28	CASSSQLAGVTGELFF	TGTGCCAGCAGTTCGCAACTAGCGGGGGTCACCGGGGAGCTGTTTTTT
14	few	TRBD1	TRBJ2-1	TRBV19	CASQTGGPYNEQFF	TGTGCCAGTCAGACAGGGGGTCCGTACAATGAGCAGTTCTTC
13	.	.	TRBJ2-1	TRBV5-1	CASSFREPNEQFF	TGCGCCAGCAGCTTTCGGGAGCCCAATGAGCAGTTCTTC
11	few	.	TRBJ2-7	TRBV29-1	CSATGSGEQYF	TGCAGCGCCACAGGGTCGGGCGAGCAGTACTTC
12	.	.	TRBJ2-2	TRBV6-5	CASSSPPMELFF	TGTGCCAGCAGTTCCCCCCCCATGGAGCTGTTTTTT
13	once	.	TRBJ2-2	TRBV6-5	CASSYSITGELFF	TGTGCCAGCAGTTACTCGATCACCGGGGAGCTGTTTTTT